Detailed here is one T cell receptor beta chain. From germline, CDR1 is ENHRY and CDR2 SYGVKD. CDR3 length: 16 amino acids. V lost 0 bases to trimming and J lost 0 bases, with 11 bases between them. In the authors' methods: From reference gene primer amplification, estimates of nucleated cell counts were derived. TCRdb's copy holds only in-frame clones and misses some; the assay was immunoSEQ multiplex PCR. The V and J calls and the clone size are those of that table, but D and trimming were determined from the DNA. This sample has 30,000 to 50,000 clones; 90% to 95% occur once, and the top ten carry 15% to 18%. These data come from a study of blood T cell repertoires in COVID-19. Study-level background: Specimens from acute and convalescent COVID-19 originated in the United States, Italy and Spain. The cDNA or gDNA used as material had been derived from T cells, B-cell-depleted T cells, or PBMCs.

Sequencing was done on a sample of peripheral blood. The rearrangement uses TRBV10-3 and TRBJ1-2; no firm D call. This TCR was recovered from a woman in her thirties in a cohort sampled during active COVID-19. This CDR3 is CAISESIEVPNYGYTF. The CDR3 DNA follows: TGTGCCATCAGTGAGTCGATTGAGGTACCTAACTATGGCTACACCTTC.